The present T cell receptor beta chain was sequenced within a study of Ad26.COV2.S vaccination and SARS-CoV-2 variants (dated by TCRdb to 2020 to 2023). For the study in its entirety: The specificity and breadth of SARS-CoV-2-reactive T cell receptors after Ad26.COV2.S vaccination were assessed by TCRbeta repertoire sequencing. A total of 32 samples were included in the TCR-sequenced set, comprising roughly 19 Ad26.COV2.S vaccine recipients, 5 placebo recipients and 8 SARS-CoV-2 convalescent individuals. Study-level results and caveats: According to the authors, total T cell responses may have been underestimated by the TCR breadth and depth analyses. Spike-specific TCR breadth was higher in Ad26.COV2.S recipients than in placebo recipients (P = 0.0014). Substantial breadth of spike-specific CD8+ and CD4+ T cell responses was reported after vaccination. Non-spike TCR breadth was comparable between vaccine and placebo recipients, consistent with the vaccine containing only spike.

From the cysteine up to the phenylalanine, the CDR3 has a length of 15 residues. Of all the DNA, just the CDR3 is kept, 45 bases in frame from base 1. Via the germline V gene (reference sequence), CDR1 is LNHDA and CDR2 SQIVND. V lost 5 bases and J lost 5 bases, and the count of bases not matched to a germline gene is 8. In the paper's terms, the time point label means: individuals recovered from natural SARS-CoV-2 infection. The immunoSEQ Assay was the method used to sequence TCRbeta CDR3 regions. After extraction, genomic DNA underwent amplification by bias-controlled multiplex PCR, followed by high-throughput sequencing. The authors' analysis ran thus. To quantify the absolute abundance of every unique TCRbeta CDR3 region, sequences were collapsed and filtered. T cell fraction was estimated by normalizing TCRbeta template counts to usable DNA, with usable DNA measured through amplification of reference genes found in all nucleated cells. Repertoire TCRs were annotated as SARS-CoV-2-specific by exact matching of V gene, CDR3 amino acid sequence and J gene to a known reactive TCR set. The reference SARS-CoV-2 TCR set was derived from MIRA and filtered for enrichment in COVID-19-positive ImmuneCODE repertoires, a step that removed public or cross-reactive TCRs. Drawing on the MIRA antigens, annotated TCRs were analysed further at the level of specific ORF or position within ORF. Breadth was defined as the number of annotated unique rearrangements divided by the total number of unique productive rearrangements, and depth was defined as the summed frequency of the annotated unique rearrangements. Two-sided Wilcoxon rank-sum tests were used to compare TCR breadth between groups. Sourced from immuneACCESS, this table was stored by TCRdb with only in-frame sequences that have V and J called. A share of the clones is absent; for the studies checked, an unresolved V gene accounts for under half, and the remainder has no known explanation. That table supplies the V and J calls and clone size; D and trimming were determined from the DNA. This sample is represented by about 350,000 clones; 92% of them were singletons. The leading ten clones occupy around 4% of the sample.

Details on this clone: Its antigen is not yet known. One base away there is no much larger clone; base qualities are not given.

The source was peripheral blood, collected after recovery from COVID-19. The clonotype originates from a human donor who had recovered from COVID-19. Rearrangement joined TRBV19 to TRBJ2-7, with TRBD1 matching 11 junction bases. The CDR3 sequence is CASSSSGTGGDEQYF. In nucleotides, the sequence is TGTGCCAGTAGTTCCTCCGGGACAGGGGGGGACGAGCAGTACTTC. With the rest looked up from the reference TRBV19 and TRBJ2-7 genes rather than sequenced, the full variable domain is DGGITQSPKYLFRKEGQNVTLSCEQNLNHDAMYWYRQDPGQGLRLIYYSQIVNDFQKGDIAEGYSVSREKKESFPLTVTSAQKNPTAFYLCASSSSGTGGDEQYFGPGTRLTVT.